This TCR beta chain came from a study of blood T cell repertoires in COVID-19. For the study at large: Samples taken during acute and convalescent COVID-19 were collected in the United States, Italy and Spain.

Generated by immunoSEQ multiplex PCR, the TCRdb table keeps only in-frame clones and is missing some. The profile shows roughly 70,000 clones, around 78% of them singletons. The V gene lost 8 bases and the J gene lost 3 bases, with 17 bases spanning the gap. Germline V CDR1 and CDR2: LNHDA, SQIVND (reference sequence). This CDR3 is 14 amino acids long. This clone was seen a handful of times. The sequence was collected from a human donor in a cohort sampled during active COVID-19. What was sequenced was peripheral blood. The chain is built from TRBV19 and TRBJ2-7; possibly TRBD2 for D (6 bases). CDR3 sequence reads: CASLPSRDLYEQYF. In DNA form, the CDR3 reads TGTGCCAGTTTACCCTCGCGGGACCTCTACGAGCAGTACTTC.